The 8 T cell receptor beta chains in this list originate from one sample, sequenced in a study of blood T cell repertoires in COVID-19. TCRdb's table, derived via immunoSEQ multiplex PCR, lists solely in-frame clones and lacks some. The table lists 35,000 or so clones, 80% of them singletons. Sequenced input: peripheral blood. These receptors were collected from a woman in her 70s with acute or convalescent COVID-19.

This clone was recorded at least ten times. The chain recombines TRBV6-5 with TRBJ2-7, with D perhaps TRBD1 (7 bases). V lost 2 bases, J lost 2 bases, and 16 bases lay in between. The CDR3 is 16 residues long. CDR1 MNHEY and CDR2 SVGAGI come from the germline V gene. CDR3 DNA sequence: TGTGCCAGCAGTTACGGTGGCAGGGGGGAGACCTACGAGCAGTACTTC. This codes for CASSYGGRGETYEQYF.

The CDR3 DNA reads TGTGCCAGCAGTCCGGGGGGGGGAAGGGAAAAACTGTTTTTT. Residues: CASSPGGGREKLFF. This chain connects TRBV6-5 to TRBJ1-4; weak D call: TRBD1 (5 bases). The CDR3 is 14 amino acids. With 5 bases removed from V and 8 bases from J, the gap between germline ends came to 15 bases. Per the germline V gene, CDR1 is MNHEY and CDR2 is SVGAGI.

This sequence joins TRBV28 and TRBJ2-1; perhaps TRBD2 as D (7 bases). Looked up from germline, CDR1 is MDHEN and CDR2 is SYDVKM. This CDR3 region has 18 residues. V was trimmed by 3 bases and J by 0 bases, leaving 18 bases between them. The CDR3 DNA sequence: TGTGCCAGCAGTTTTCTAAGGGGGGGGGCCAGCTCCTACAATGAGCAGTTCTTC. Translation gives CASSFLRGGASSYNEQFF. Complete variable domain (other parts from reference TRBV28 and TRBJ2-1): DVKVTQSSRYLVKRTGEKVFLECVQDMDHENMFWYRQDPGLGLRLIYFSYDVKMKEKGDIPEGYSVSREKKERFSLILESASTNQTSMYLCASSFLRGGASSYNEQFFGPGTRLTVL.

This chain uses TRBV9 with TRBJ1-3; unclear D gene. The CDR3 sequence is 14 residues long. V was trimmed by 3 bases and J by 2 bases, leaving 9 bases between them. The germline gives CDR1 SGDLS, CDR2 YYNGEE. The CDR3 region is CASSAVGTGNTIYF. Here the CDR3 DNA reads TGTGCCAGCAGCGCCGTCGGGACTGGAAACACCATATATTTT.

The V gene is TRBV5-8, the J gene TRBJ2-2; no clear D. This CDR3 has 13 amino acids. Germline V gives CDR1 SGHTS, CDR2 YDEGEE. Trimming removed 4 bases at V and 4 bases at J, with 8 bases between. CDR3 DNA sequence: TGTGCCAGCAGCGTACAGTCCACCGGGGAGCTGTTTTTT. Translating gives CASSVQSTGELFF.

The gene calls are TRBV10-3 and TRBJ1-1, with 9 positions matching TRBD1. Germline CDR1 reads ENHRY; CDR2 reads SYGVKD. The ends lost 4 bases at V and 4 bases at J; junction bases unmatched: 13. The CDR3 is made up of 17 amino acids. The CDR3 region is CAISASPGTGPGTEAFF. The CDR3 region has the DNA TGTGCCATCAGTGCCAGTCCCGGGACAGGGCCGGGCACTGAAGCTTTCTTT.

The V gene is TRBV7-2, the J gene TRBJ2-3; D remains unclear. Looked up from germline, CDR1 is SGHTA and CDR2 is FQGNSA. The CDR3 is 14 residues long. Trimming took off 1 base at V and 3 bases at J, with 8 bases between the two ends. The CDR3 DNA sequence: TGTGCCAGCAGCTTAGGGCTGGCTACAGATACGCAGTATTTT. It is translated as CASSLGLATDTQYF.

The chain employs TRBV6-5 and TRBJ2-7, with D tentatively TRBD1 (5 bases). The CDR3 extends over 14 amino acids. Germline V lookup: CDR1 MNHEY, CDR2 SVGAGI. Trimming shortened V by 0 bases and J by 0 bases, and 6 bases separated the two germline ends. Here the CDR3 DNA reads TGTGCCAGCAGTTACTCAGGGGACTCCTACGAGCAGTACTTC. As protein: CASSYSGDSYEQYF.